The present T cell receptor (beta chain) was sequenced within a study of shared clonotypes between healthy human individuals. Study background: Participating donors consisted of two women and a few men aged 18 to 49. Overall study results and limits: In general, naive subsets displayed greater estimated richness than memory subsets did.

The naive CD8 subset, CD45RO-negative cells positively selected for CCR7, excluded terminally differentiated effector memory CD45RA+ cells. Trimming removed 5 bases from V and 5 bases from J; junction bases left unmatched: 5. The CDR3 length is 14 residues. The V gene's germline CDR1 is MNHNS and CDR2 SASEGT. The repertoire was sequenced with immunoSEQ multiplex PCR; TCRdb's copy has only in-frame clones and lacks some. The table has around 640,000 clones, approximately 96% seen once. A note on this clone: Its antigen is not known.

The sample taken for sequencing was naive CD8+ T cells sorted from blood. J is TRBJ2-3 and V is TRBV6-1, with 9 bases aligning to TRBD1. This TCR derives from a woman in her twenties or thirties in good health. The CDR3 here is CASSTRDREDTQYF. The CDR3 region has the DNA TGTGCCAGCAGTACCCGGGACAGGGAAGATACGCAGTATTTT.